This record looks at one T cell receptor beta chain sequence and its context. Only a few counts were recorded for this clone. The clone's antigen remains unknown. One base away there is no much larger clone; base qualities are not given. The data derive from a study of T cell responses to AZD1222 COVID-19 vaccine (dated by TCRdb to the early 2020s). About the study as a whole: A total of 233 trial participants underwent TCR sequencing, of whom 207 received two doses of AZD1222 and about 26 received two doses of the MenACWY control vaccine. Trial participants were enrolled into age subgroups of 18-55, 56-69 and 70-plus years, which contained about 150, 27 and 61 TCR-sequenced participants, respectively. Overall study results and their limits: Reportedly, close to half of the unique spike-specific TCRs recognized epitopes lying outside the regions that are mutated in the B.1.351 and B.1.1.7 variants. Conclusions about previously exposed vaccinees are limited because only five to seven AZD1222 recipients were SARS-CoV-2 seropositive at baseline. The 56-69-year group was small, and its depth increase did not reach significance, likely because of low power. CD4 TCRs associated with the vaccine covered the entire spike protein, and the dominant responses were in regions 160-218 and 743-854. Participants were mostly white British, with more females than males. The authors suggested clonal diversity may have been underestimated. Because no samples from the day 14 peak response were available, repertoires could be characterized only after the peak T cell response. Spike-specific TCR breadth and depth rose significantly after two AZD1222 doses compared with day 0 and with MenACWY recipients.

The sample's time point label, in plain terms: about 28 days (+/-7) after the second vaccine dose. AZD1222 recipients whose second dose came at about 4 weeks and those whose second dose came at about 12 weeks were combined into one group, since spike-specific TCR depth and breadth did not differ between the two schedules. Vaccinee samples came from UK trials COV001 and COV002, including a single-blind randomized controlled phase 2/3 trial of AZD1222 (ChAdOx1 nCoV-19) in healthy adults. For TCRbeta chain sequencing, PBMC samples from trial participants were taken at day 0 and at day 28 after the second dose. The CDR3 regions of human TCRbeta chains were analyzed by immunosequencing. The published analysis was carried out like this. Repertoire TCRs were checked for matches against a reference library of SARS-CoV-2-specific TCRs that had been generated using the MIRA antigen-specificity platform. Breadth was defined as the fraction of unique TCRs that were SARS-CoV-2-associated, and depth was defined as the fraction of total T cells that were SARS-CoV-2-associated. Each spike-specific TCR was assigned to its reactive spike region and to a CD4 or CD8 class using the MIRA data. Log10-transformed breadth and depth values were compared by one-way ANOVA with Sidak's multiple comparisons tests. Sourced from immuneACCESS, this table was stored by TCRdb with only in-frame sequences that have V and J called. A share of the clones is absent; for the studies checked, an unresolved V gene accounts for under half, and the remainder has no known explanation. That table is the source of V, J and clone size, and D and trimming were worked out from the DNA. The sample table contains some 200,000 clones; only one count was recorded for about nine tenths of them. The ten largest account for approximately 3.4% of the sample.

The CDR3 sequence holds 14 residues, the cysteine and phenylalanine included. Only the CDR3 region is kept as DNA, spanning 42 bases read in frame from base 1. Unmatched junction bases come to 5, with V trimmed by 6 bases and J by 3 bases. The germline V gene (reference sequence) yields LNHDA for CDR1 and SQIVND for CDR2. The input for sequencing was peripheral blood, taken 28 days after the second AZD1222 dose. This clonotype originated in an adult who received the AZD1222 COVID-19 vaccine. The rearrangement joined TRBV19 to TRBJ1-5, and 7 bases in between align with TRBD1. CDR3 reads: CASRTTGLNQPQHF. The DNA is TGTGCCAGTAGAACGACAGGGCTCAATCAGCCCCAGCATTTT.